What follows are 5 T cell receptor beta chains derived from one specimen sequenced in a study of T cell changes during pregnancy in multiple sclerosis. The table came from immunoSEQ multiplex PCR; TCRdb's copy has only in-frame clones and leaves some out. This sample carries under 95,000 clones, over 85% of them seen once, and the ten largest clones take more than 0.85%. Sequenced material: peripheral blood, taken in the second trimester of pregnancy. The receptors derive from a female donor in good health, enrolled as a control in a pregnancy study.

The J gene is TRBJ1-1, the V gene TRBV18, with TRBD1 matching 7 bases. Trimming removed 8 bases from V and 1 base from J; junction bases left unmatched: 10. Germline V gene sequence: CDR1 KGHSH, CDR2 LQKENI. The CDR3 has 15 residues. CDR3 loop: CASLRQGKENTEAFF. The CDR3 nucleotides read TGTGCCAGCCTACGACAGGGTAAGGAGAACACTGAAGCTTTCTTT.

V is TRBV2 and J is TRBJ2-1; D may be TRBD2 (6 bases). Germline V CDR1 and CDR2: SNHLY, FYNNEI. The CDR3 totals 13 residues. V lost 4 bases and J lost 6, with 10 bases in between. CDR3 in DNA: TGTGCCAGCAGTGTGTTGGGGGGCAATGAGCAGTTCTTC. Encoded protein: CASSVLGGNEQFF.

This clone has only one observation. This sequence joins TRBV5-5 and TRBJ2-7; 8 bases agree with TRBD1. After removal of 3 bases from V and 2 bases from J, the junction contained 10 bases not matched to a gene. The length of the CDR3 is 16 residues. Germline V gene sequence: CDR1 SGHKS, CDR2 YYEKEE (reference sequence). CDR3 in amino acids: CASSSNPGQATYEQYF. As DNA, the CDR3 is TGTGCCAGCAGCTCAAATCCGGGACAGGCCACCTACGAGCAGTACTTC.

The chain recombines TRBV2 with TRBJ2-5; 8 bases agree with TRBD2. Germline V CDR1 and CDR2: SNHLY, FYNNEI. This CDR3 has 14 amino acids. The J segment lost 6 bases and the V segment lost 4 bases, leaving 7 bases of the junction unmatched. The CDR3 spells CASSANGGGKTQYF. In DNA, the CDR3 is TGTGCCAGCAGTGCCAACGGGGGGGGAAAGACCCAGTACTTC. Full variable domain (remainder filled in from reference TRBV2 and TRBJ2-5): EPEVTQTPSHQVTQMGQEVILRCVPISNHLYFYWYRQILGQKVEFLVSFYNNEISEKSEIFDDQFSVERPDGSNFTLKIRSTKLEDSAMYFCASSANGGGKTQYFGPGTRLLVL.

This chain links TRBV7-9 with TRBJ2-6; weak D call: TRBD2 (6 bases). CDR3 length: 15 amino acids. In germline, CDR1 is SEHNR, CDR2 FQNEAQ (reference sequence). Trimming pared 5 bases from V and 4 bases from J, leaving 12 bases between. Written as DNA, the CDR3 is TGTGCCAGCAGCGCCGGGGGACGGGGGGCCAACGTCCTGACTTTC. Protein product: CASSAGGRGANVLTF.